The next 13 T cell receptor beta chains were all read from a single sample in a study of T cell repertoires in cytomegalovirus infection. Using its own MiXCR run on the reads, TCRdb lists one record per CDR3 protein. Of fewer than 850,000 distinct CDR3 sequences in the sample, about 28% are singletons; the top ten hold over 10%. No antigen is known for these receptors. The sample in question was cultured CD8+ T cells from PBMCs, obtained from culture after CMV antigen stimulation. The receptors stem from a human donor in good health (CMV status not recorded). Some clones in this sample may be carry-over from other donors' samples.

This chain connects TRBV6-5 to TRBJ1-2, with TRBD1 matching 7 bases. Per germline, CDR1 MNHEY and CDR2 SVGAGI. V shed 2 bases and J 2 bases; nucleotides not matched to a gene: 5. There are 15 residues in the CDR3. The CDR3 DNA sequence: TGTGCCAGCAGTTACAGTGGGACAGCCAACTATGGCTACACCTTC. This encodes CASSYSGTANYGYTF.

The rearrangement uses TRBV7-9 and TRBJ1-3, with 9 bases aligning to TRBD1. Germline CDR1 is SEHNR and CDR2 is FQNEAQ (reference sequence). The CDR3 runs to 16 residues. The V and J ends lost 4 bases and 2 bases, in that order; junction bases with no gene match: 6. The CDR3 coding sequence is TGTGCCAGCAGCTCGGGACAGGGAGATGCTGGAAACACCATATATTTT. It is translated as CASSSGQGDAGNTIYF.

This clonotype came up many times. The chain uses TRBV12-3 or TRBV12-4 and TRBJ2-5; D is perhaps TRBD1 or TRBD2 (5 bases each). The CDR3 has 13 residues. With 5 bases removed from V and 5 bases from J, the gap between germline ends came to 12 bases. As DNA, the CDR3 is TGTGCCAGCAGTCCAGAGGGGACCGAGACCCAGTACTTC. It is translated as CASSPEGTETQYF.

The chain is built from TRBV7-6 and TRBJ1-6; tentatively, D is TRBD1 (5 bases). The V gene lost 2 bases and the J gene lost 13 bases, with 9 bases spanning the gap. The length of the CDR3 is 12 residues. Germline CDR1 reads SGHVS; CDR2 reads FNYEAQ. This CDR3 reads CASSLPGRPLHF. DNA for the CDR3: TGTGCCAGCAGCTTACCGGGACGGCCCCTCCACTTT.

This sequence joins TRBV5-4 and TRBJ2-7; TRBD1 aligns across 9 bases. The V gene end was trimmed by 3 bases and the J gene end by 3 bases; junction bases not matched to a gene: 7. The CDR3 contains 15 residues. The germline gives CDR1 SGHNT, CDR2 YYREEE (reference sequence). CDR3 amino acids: CASSSGGTGIYEQYF. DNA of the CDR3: TGTGCCAGCAGCTCTGGAGGGACAGGGATCTACGAGCAGTACTTC.

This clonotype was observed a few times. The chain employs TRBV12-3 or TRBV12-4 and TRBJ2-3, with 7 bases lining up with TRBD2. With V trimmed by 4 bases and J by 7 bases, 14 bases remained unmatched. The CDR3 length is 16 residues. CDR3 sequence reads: CASSSLRLAGSNTQYF. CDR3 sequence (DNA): TGTGCCAGCAGTTCCCTCCGACTAGCCGGGTCAAATACGCAGTATTTT.

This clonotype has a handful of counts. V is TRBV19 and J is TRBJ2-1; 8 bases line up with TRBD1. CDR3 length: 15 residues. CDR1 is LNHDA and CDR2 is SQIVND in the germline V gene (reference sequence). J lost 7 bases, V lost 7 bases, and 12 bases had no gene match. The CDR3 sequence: CASTAGQGRGNEQFF. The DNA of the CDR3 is TGTGCCAGTACCGCAGGACAGGGAAGGGGAAATGAGCAGTTCTTC.

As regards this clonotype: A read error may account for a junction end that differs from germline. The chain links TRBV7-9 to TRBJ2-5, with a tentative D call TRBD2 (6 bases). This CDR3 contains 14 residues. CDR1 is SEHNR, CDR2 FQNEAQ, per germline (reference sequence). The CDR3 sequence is CANSSRGYQETQYF. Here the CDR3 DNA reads TGTGCCAACAGCTCTCGGGGGTACCAAGAGACCCAGTACTTC.

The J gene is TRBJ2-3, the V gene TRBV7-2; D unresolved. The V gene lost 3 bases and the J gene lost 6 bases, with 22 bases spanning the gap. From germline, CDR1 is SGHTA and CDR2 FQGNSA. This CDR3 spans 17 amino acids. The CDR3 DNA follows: TGTGCCAGCAGCTTTTCAGGACCCGCCGTTATATCGGATACGCAGTATTTT. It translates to CASSFSGPAVISDTQYF.

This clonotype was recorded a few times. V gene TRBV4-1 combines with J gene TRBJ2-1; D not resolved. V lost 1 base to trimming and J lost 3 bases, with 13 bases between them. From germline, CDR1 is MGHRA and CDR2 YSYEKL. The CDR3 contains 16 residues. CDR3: CASSQAREVFYNEQFF. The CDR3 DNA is TGCGCCAGCAGCCAAGCTAGGGAAGTTTTCTACAATGAGCAGTTCTTC.

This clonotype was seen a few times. This CDR3 is CASSAKDSTDTQYF. CDR3 nucleotides: TGTGCCAGCAGCGCGAAGGACTCAACAGATACGCAGTATTTT. The V call is TRBV9, the J call TRBJ2-3; weak D call: TRBD2 (5 bases). Germline V CDR1 and CDR2: SGDLS, YYNGEE. CDR3 length equals 14 residues. With 3 bases removed from V and 3 bases from J, the gap between germline ends came to 11 bases.

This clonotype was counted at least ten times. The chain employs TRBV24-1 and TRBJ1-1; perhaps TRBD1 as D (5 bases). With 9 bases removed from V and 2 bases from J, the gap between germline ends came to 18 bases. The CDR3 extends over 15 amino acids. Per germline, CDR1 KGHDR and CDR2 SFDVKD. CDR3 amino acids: CATLEGPDTNTEAFF. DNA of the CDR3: TGTGCCACCCTGGAGGGACCGGACACAAACACTGAAGCTTTCTTT.

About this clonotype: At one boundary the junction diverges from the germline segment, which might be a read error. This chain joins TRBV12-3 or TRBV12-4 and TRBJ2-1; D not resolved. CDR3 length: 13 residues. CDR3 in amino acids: CASSPPNYNEPFF. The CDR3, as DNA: TGCGCCAGCAGTCCCCCAAATTACAATGAGCCGTTCTTC.